The TCR beta chain under discussion was sequenced for a study of blood T cell repertoires in COVID-19. Data came from immunoSEQ multiplex PCR; TCRdb stores just in-frame clones and leaves some out. In the table there are a few hundred thousand clones, roughly 84% of which are singletons. The age range of participants was 18 to 89 years, with residence in more than 20 US areas. Per germline, CDR1 LNHDA and CDR2 SQIVND (reference sequence). The CDR3 totals 14 residues. The V end was cut by 6 bases, the J end by 8 bases, with 19 bases between. The sequenced material came from PBMCs or T cells enriched from blood (not recorded which). V is TRBV19 and J is TRBJ1-1; perhaps TRBD1 as D (6 bases). The TCR originated in a woman under 40 who had recovered from COVID-19. In DNA form, the CDR3 reads TGTGCCAGTAGACCTGGACAGCAAAGAACCGAAGCTTTCTTT. As protein: CASRPGQQRTEAFF.